The 8 T cell receptor beta chains listed next were all sequenced from one sample in a study of shared clonotypes between healthy human individuals. Only in-frame clones appear in the TCRdb table, and some are missing; sequencing was by immunoSEQ multiplex PCR. The sample holds over 400,000 clones, roughly 80% seen once. The sample comprised PBMCs. The receptors originated from a woman between 35 and 50 years old in good health. Some clones in this sample may be carry-over from other donors' samples.

This clone appeared many times. This same CDR3 is encoded by further DNA sequences in the sample. The rearrangement uses TRBV2 and TRBJ2-1; 15 bases fit TRBD2. The CDR3 runs to 18 residues. Trimming removed 3 bases from V and 2 bases from J; junction bases left unmatched: 5. Germline V gene lookup returns CDR1 SNHLY and CDR2 FYNNEI. CDR3 protein: CASSEGLAGGGPYNEQFF. DNA for the CDR3: TGTGCCAGCAGTGAGGGACTAGCGGGAGGTGGCCCCTACAATGAGCAGTTCTTC.

To note about this clone: A far larger clone lies a single base away; this is likely a read error. The genes are TRBV2 and TRBJ1-1; D might be TRBD1 (5 bases). The V gene's germline CDR1 is SNHLY and CDR2 FYNNEI. This CDR3 has 16 amino acids. The CDR3 DNA is TGTGCCAGCAGCGAGGGGCGGGGCAGCCAACCCACTGAAGCTCTCTTT. It is translated as CASSEGRGSQPTEALF.

This clone was found many times. The chain joins TRBV15 to TRBJ2-4, with 7 bases lining up with TRBD1. Looked up from germline, CDR1 is LNHNV and CDR2 is YYDKDF (reference sequence). This CDR3 contains 15 residues. Unmatched junction bases numbered 6, after V lost 0 bases and J lost 7 bases. CDR3 nucleotide sequence: TGTGCCACCAGCAGAGATGGGGCAGGGGGTAACATTCAGTACTTC. The encoded protein is CATSRDGAGGNIQYF.

V is TRBV28 and J is TRBJ1-2; D call uncertain. Germline CDR1 and CDR2: MDHEN and SYDVKM. Trimming removed 6 bases from V and 3 bases from J, with 17 bases in between. The length of the CDR3 is 15 residues. CDR3 region: CASSPPAGPHYGYTF. In nucleotides, the CDR3 is TGTGCCAGCAGCCCTCCCGCCGGGCCCCACTATGGCTACACCTTC.

The V and J genes are TRBV6-5 and TRBJ1-3, with D uncertain. Trimming stripped 5 bases from V and 0 bases from J, with 11 bases between. CDR3 length equals 15 residues. In germline, CDR1 is MNHEY, CDR2 SVGAGI. The CDR3 DNA is TGTGCCAGCAGTCCCAGGATCAGCTCTGGAAACACCATATATTTT. Encoded protein: CASSPRISSGNTIYF.

A remark on this clone: A far larger clone is off by one base, so a read error is likely. J is TRBJ2-2 and V is TRBV7-9; possible D gene TRBD2, 5 bases. The germline CDR1 and CDR2 sequences are SEHNR and FQNEAQ (reference sequence). The CDR3 is 13 amino acids. The CDR3 nucleotides read TGTGCCAGCAGCTTTGATTACACCGGGGAGCTGCTTTTT. Protein product: CASSFDYTGELLF.

Turning to this clone: A read error is possible here, since a much larger clone lies one base away. The chain is built from TRBV28 and TRBJ2-3; D is unresolved. The CDR3 is 13 residues long. Germline CDR1 reads MDHEN; CDR2 reads SYDVKM. This CDR3 is CSTRGMETDTQYF. Here the CDR3 DNA reads TGTTCCACCCGAGGCATGGAAACAGATACGCAGTATTTT.

The chain couples TRBV5-8 to TRBJ1-2, with 7 bases matching TRBD1. This CDR3 contains 15 residues. V shed 0 bases, J shed 6 bases, and the junction held 8 bases outside the gene matches. Germline V gene sequence: CDR1 SGHTS, CDR2 YDEGEE. DNA for the CDR3: TGTGCCAGCAGCTTGGCCCCGACAGGGCCGAATGGCTACACCTTC. It is translated as CASSLAPTGPNGYTF.